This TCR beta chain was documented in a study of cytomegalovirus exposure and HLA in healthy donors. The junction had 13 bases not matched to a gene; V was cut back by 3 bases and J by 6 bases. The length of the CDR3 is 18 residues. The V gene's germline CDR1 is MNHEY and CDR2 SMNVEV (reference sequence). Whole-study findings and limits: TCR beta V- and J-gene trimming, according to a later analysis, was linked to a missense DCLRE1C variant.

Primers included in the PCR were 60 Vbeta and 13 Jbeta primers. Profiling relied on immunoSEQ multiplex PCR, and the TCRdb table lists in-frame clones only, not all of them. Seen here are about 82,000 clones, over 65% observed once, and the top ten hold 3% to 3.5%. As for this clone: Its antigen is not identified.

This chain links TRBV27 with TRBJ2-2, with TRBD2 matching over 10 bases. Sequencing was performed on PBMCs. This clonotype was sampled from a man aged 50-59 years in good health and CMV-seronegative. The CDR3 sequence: CASSLAVRASGGAGELFF. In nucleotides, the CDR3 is TGTGCCAGCAGTTTGGCCGTCAGAGCCAGCGGGGGGGCCGGGGAGCTGTTTTTT.